These T cell receptor beta chains were read from a single sample in a study of patients and donors after allogeneic stem cell transplantation. TCRdb independently ran MiXCR on the RT-PCR reads; one entry per CDR3 protein. The repertoire holds under 200,000 distinct CDR3 sequences, with roughly 31% as singletons. Material: blood, either unsorted or a sorted T cell fraction (not recorded which). These receptors all come from a human donor who was either an allogeneic HSCT recipient or a stem cell or donor lymphocyte infusion donor (not recorded which). It is not recorded whose cells these are; they may come from a transplant donor. Both conserved end residues are part of each CDR3. The order of the fields is D gene, V gene, CDR3 length, J gene, clone size, CDR3 protein, CDR3 DNA. A D gene is named only where the DNA matches it firmly. Clone sizes are given selectively: once, few, many, or a class where the clone is expanded.

D gene: TRBD2; V gene: TRBV27; CDR3 length: 18; J gene: TRBJ2-4; clone size: few; CDR3 protein: CASSAFFEREKAKNIQYF; CDR3 DNA: TGTGCCAGCAGTGCCTTCTTCGAGCGGGAGAAGGCCAAAAACATTCAGTACTTC
D gene: NA; V gene: TRBV6-2/TRBV6-3; CDR3 length: 13; J gene: TRBJ2-3; clone size: NA; CDR3 protein: CASSYGRGDTQYF; CDR3 DNA: TGTGCCAGCAGTTACGGGAGAGGAGATACGCAGTATTTT
D gene: NA; V gene: TRBV7-6; CDR3 length: 14; J gene: TRBJ2-5; clone size: NA; CDR3 protein: CASSPYSGEETQYF; CDR3 DNA: TGTGCCAGCAGCCCATACTCAGGGGAGGAGACCCAGTACTTC
D gene: TRBD2; V gene: TRBV9; CDR3 length: 13; J gene: TRBJ2-7; clone size: NA; CDR3 protein: CASSVDPREGQYF; CDR3 DNA: TGTGCCAGCAGCGTAGACCCTCGGGAGGGGCAGTACTTC
D gene: NA; V gene: TRBV14; CDR3 length: 18; J gene: TRBJ2-5; clone size: NA; CDR3 protein: CASSQDPMGGVIRETQYF; CDR3 DNA: TGTGCCAGCAGCCAAGATCCGATGGGGGGAGTAATTCGAGAGACCCAGTACTTC
D gene: NA; V gene: TRBV28; CDR3 length: 13; J gene: TRBJ1-5; clone size: many; CDR3 protein: CASSLISNQPQHF; CDR3 DNA: TGTGCCAGCAGTTTAATCAGCAATCAGCCCCAGCATTTT
D gene: TRBD2; V gene: TRBV10-3; CDR3 length: 15; J gene: TRBJ2-1; clone size: NA; CDR3 protein: CAIRNSGRAYNEQFF; CDR3 DNA: TGTGCCATCAGGAATAGCGGGAGGGCCTACAATGAGCAGTTCTTC
D gene: NA; V gene: TRBV5-1; CDR3 length: 15; J gene: TRBJ2-3; clone size: once; CDR3 protein: CASSETGFRTDTQYF; CDR3 DNA: TGCGCCAGCAGCGAGACCGGGTTTCGCACAGATACGCAGTATTTT
D gene: NA; V gene: TRBV6-5; CDR3 length: 13; J gene: TRBJ1-2; clone size: NA; CDR3 protein: CASSRDPIYGYTF; CDR3 DNA: TGTGCCAGCAGTCGGGATCCCATTTATGGCTACACCTTC
D gene: NA; V gene: TRBV4-1; CDR3 length: 14; J gene: TRBJ2-3; clone size: NA; CDR3 protein: CASSQVGGKDTQYF; CDR3 DNA: TGCGCCAGCAGCCAAGTCGGCGGGAAAGATACGCAGTATTTT
D gene: TRBD2; V gene: TRBV27; CDR3 length: 15; J gene: TRBJ2-4; clone size: NA; CDR3 protein: CASSLSAGAGSIQYF; CDR3 DNA: TGTGCCAGCAGTTTATCTGCGGGAGCGGGGAGCATTCAGTACTTC
D gene: TRBD2; V gene: TRBV10-3; CDR3 length: 16; J gene: TRBJ2-1; clone size: NA; CDR3 protein: CAIRAGLAGSYNEQFF; CDR3 DNA: TGTGCCATCAGGGCAGGACTAGCGGGCTCCTACAATGAGCAGTTCTTC
D gene: NA; V gene: TRBV5-4; CDR3 length: 13; J gene: TRBJ2-4; clone size: NA; CDR3 protein: CASSKTDTNIQYF; CDR3 DNA: TGTGCCAGCAGCAAAACGGACACAAACATTCAGTACTTC
D gene: TRBD2; V gene: TRBV27; CDR3 length: 14; J gene: TRBJ2-1; clone size: few; CDR3 protein: CASSPTGDGRAEFF; CDR3 DNA: TGTGCCAGCAGTCCCACCGGGGACGGGAGGGCCGAGTTCTTC
D gene: TRBD1; V gene: TRBV20-1; CDR3 length: 15; J gene: TRBJ1-5; clone size: NA; CDR3 protein: CSARGWTGSNQPQHF; CDR3 DNA: TGCAGTGCTAGAGGTTGGACAGGGAGCAATCAGCCCCAGCATTTT
D gene: TRBD2; V gene: TRBV4-3; CDR3 length: 15; J gene: TRBJ2-7; clone size: NA; CDR3 protein: CASSPSGRGPYEQYF; CDR3 DNA: TGCGCCAGCAGCCCCAGCGGGAGGGGGCCCTACGAGCAGTACTTC
D gene: NA; V gene: TRBV3-1; CDR3 length: 12; J gene: TRBJ2-1; clone size: few; CDR3 protein: CASSQDGTSWFF; CDR3 DNA: TGTGCCAGCAGCCAAGACGGAACTAGTTGGTTCTTC
D gene: NA; V gene: TRBV10-3; CDR3 length: 15; J gene: TRBJ2-5; clone size: few; CDR3 protein: CAISPLGSGQETQYF; CDR3 DNA: TGTGCCATCAGTCCCCTCGGGTCGGGCCAAGAGACCCAGTACTTC
D gene: TRBD2; V gene: TRBV5-1; CDR3 length: 13; J gene: TRBJ2-1; clone size: NA; CDR3 protein: CASSLWGGNEQFF; CDR3 DNA: TGCGCCAGCAGCTTGTGGGGGGGCAATGAGCAGTTCTTC
D gene: NA; V gene: TRBV7-7; CDR3 length: 13; J gene: TRBJ1-5; clone size: few; CDR3 protein: CASALSTNQPQHF; CDR3 DNA: TGTGCGTCGGCGCTTAGCACAAATCAGCCCCAGCATTTT
D gene: NA; V gene: TRBV12-3/TRBV12-4; CDR3 length: 18; J gene: TRBJ2-7; clone size: NA; CDR3 protein: CASSIQGARLAGEEEQYF; CDR3 DNA: TGTGCCAGCAGTATACAGGGGGCACGGCTAGCGGGAGAGGAAGAGCAGTACTTC
D gene: NA; V gene: TRBV20-1; CDR3 length: 14; J gene: TRBJ2-1; clone size: NA; CDR3 protein: CSARDSRSHNEQFF; CDR3 DNA: TGCAGTGCTAGAGACTCCCGAAGCCACAATGAGCAGTTCTTC
D gene: TRBD2; V gene: TRBV6-5; CDR3 length: 15; J gene: TRBJ2-7; clone size: NA; CDR3 protein: CASSYLAGNPAEQYF; CDR3 DNA: TGTGCCAGCAGTTATCTAGCGGGCAACCCTGCCGAGCAGTACTTC
D gene: NA; V gene: TRBV12-3/TRBV12-4; CDR3 length: 13; J gene: TRBJ2-5; clone size: few; CDR3 protein: CASSSPGGETQYF; CDR3 DNA: TGTGCCAGCAGTTCCCCCGGGGGAGAGACCCAGTACTTC
D gene: NA; V gene: TRBV29-1; CDR3 length: 12; J gene: TRBJ1-1; clone size: few; CDR3 protein: CSAEGRNVEAFF; CDR3 DNA: TGCAGCGCCGAGGGGCGGAATGTTGAAGCTTTCTTT
D gene: NA; V gene: TRBV7-2; CDR3 length: 13; J gene: TRBJ1-2; clone size: NA; CDR3 protein: CASSSYEAYGYTF; CDR3 DNA: TGTGCCAGCAGCTCCTACGAGGCGTATGGCTACACCTTC
D gene: NA; V gene: TRBV14; CDR3 length: 12; J gene: TRBJ2-7; clone size: NA; CDR3 protein: CASSHWGYEQYF; CDR3 DNA: TGTGCCAGCAGCCATTGGGGATACGAGCAGTACTTC
D gene: TRBD2; V gene: TRBV25-1; CDR3 length: 16; J gene: TRBJ2-1; clone size: few; CDR3 protein: CASSEYAGGPGNEQFF; CDR3 DNA: TGTGCCAGCAGTGAATATGCGGGAGGGCCAGGCAATGAGCAGTTCTTC
D gene: NA; V gene: TRBV12-3/TRBV12-4; CDR3 length: 15; J gene: TRBJ2-1; clone size: NA; CDR3 protein: CASRPARAGNNEQFF; CDR3 DNA: TGTGCCAGCAGACCGGCTAGGGCGGGAAACAATGAGCAGTTCTTC
D gene: NA; V gene: TRBV24-1; CDR3 length: 13; J gene: TRBJ1-2; clone size: many; CDR3 protein: CATTGAGSYGYTF; CDR3 DNA: TGTGCCACCACCGGGGCAGGATCCTATGGCTACACCTTC
D gene: NA; V gene: TRBV4-3; CDR3 length: 13; J gene: TRBJ2-7; clone size: NA; CDR3 protein: CASSAGVSYEQYF; CDR3 DNA: TGCGCCAGCAGCGCAGGGGTTAGTTACGAGCAGTACTTC
D gene: TRBD2; V gene: TRBV20-1; CDR3 length: 14; J gene: TRBJ2-7; clone size: NA; CDR3 protein: CSATLAGNAYEQYF; CDR3 DNA: TGCAGTGCTACCCTAGCGGGTAATGCCTACGAGCAGTACTTC
D gene: TRBD2; V gene: TRBV7-2; CDR3 length: 17; J gene: TRBJ2-1; clone size: few; CDR3 protein: CASSSTSGRANYNEQFF; CDR3 DNA: TGTGCCAGCAGTTCGACTAGCGGGAGGGCCAACTACAATGAGCAGTTCTTC